This T cell receptor (beta chain) was sequenced for a study of control samples from healthy donors and cancer patients. V lost 1 base, J lost 4 bases, and 10 bases lay in between. The V gene's germline CDR1 is SGHTA and CDR2 FQGNSA. The CDR3 spans 14 residues. Repertoires were generated with immunoSEQ multiplex PCR, while TCRdb's copy carries only in-frame clones and drops some. Of 180,000 or so clones in the sample, 75% to 95% were seen once. This chain joins TRBV7-2 and TRBJ1-2, with D hard to call. The TCR was taken from a woman aged 30 to 39 in good health. Material: blood. For the CDR3, the DNA is TGTGCCAGCAGCTTAGGGTGGCAGTCCTATGGCTACACCTTC. It translates to CASSLGWQSYGYTF.